This T cell receptor beta chain was sequenced during a study of a mutant IDH1 vaccine in newly diagnosed glioma. On the study more broadly: Antecedent treatment encompassed radiotherapy, temozolomide, or their combination; the majority received both. Overall study results and limits: The occurrence of vaccine-induced immune responses was seen in more than 85% of patients. Pseudoprogression apparently tracked independently of changes in top peripheral T cell clonotypes.

Indicated time point: baseline, week 1 (first vaccination visit). This sample's treatment: pre-vaccination baseline after standard-of-care therapy. In the case of this clone: The antigen remains unidentified.

Some clones are missing from TCRdb's copy, which holds only in-frame ones; the method was immunoSEQ multiplex PCR. The table shows tens of thousands of clones, with around 78% occurring only once. V trimming: 2 bases; J trimming: 3 bases; junction bases outside the gene matches: 9. The CDR3 runs 16 residues. CDR1 is GTSNPN, CDR2 SVGIG, per germline (reference sequence). This clonotype was obtained from a man aged 40-50 years with glioma. Some clones in this sample may be carry-over from other donors' samples. The sequenced sample was PBMCs, obtained from a glioma patient treated with radiotherapy, temozolomide or both. The gene calls are TRBV30 and TRBJ2-3, with 9 positions matching TRBD2. The CDR3 nucleotides read TGTGCCTGGAGTATTCCGCGGGGGGGCGGGACAGATACGCAGTATTTT. The encoded protein is CAWSIPRGGGTDTQYF.